Below, one T cell receptor (beta chain) is given with its context. Its target is not known. Recipients boosted at about 4 weeks or about 12 weeks are pooled. The germline CDR1 and CDR2 sequences are MNHEY and SMNVEV (reference sequence). The CDR3 spans 15 residues. The germline V and J ends were trimmed by 2 bases and 5 bases, with 13 bases remaining between them. The entry originates in a study of T cell responses to AZD1222 COVID-19 vaccine. Sequencing used immunoSEQ multiplex PCR; TCRdb keeps in-frame clones, though not all of them. The sample comprises around 80,000 clones, approximately 83% of which are singletons, and about 9.4% rests with the top ten. Study-wide points: Mapped onto spike, vaccine-associated CD4 TCRs spanned it and were dominant at 160-218 and 743-854. Mostly white British, mostly female donors; authors suggested clonal diversity may be underestimated. Spike-specific TCR breadth and depth were elevated following two AZD1222 doses.

The sample consisted of peripheral blood, taken 28 days after the second AZD1222 dose. The clonotype originates from an adult who received the AZD1222 COVID-19 vaccine. V gene TRBV27 combines with J gene TRBJ2-1; D possibly matches TRBD1 or TRBD2 (5 bases each). CDR3 amino acids: CASSLTLGTHNEQFF. CDR3 DNA sequence: TGTGCCAGCAGTTTAACCCTAGGGACCCACAATGAGCAGTTCTTC.